The sequence of this T cell receptor beta chain was determined in a study of cytomegalovirus exposure and HLA in healthy donors. PCR was performed using 60 Vbeta and 13 Jbeta primers. Some clones are missing from TCRdb's copy, which holds only in-frame ones; the method was immunoSEQ multiplex PCR. The profile covers around 53,000 clones, with 65% to 85% appearing a single time and around 3.1% taken by the ten largest. The germline V gene encodes CDR1 SGDLS and CDR2 YYNGEE. CDR3 size: 15 residues. Trimming cost V 3 bases and J 2 bases, with 12 bases left between them. The sequencing sample was made of PBMCs. The receptor's source is a man in his late teens or twenties in good health and CMV-seronegative. The chain carries TRBV9 and TRBJ1-5, with D perhaps matching TRBD1 (5 bases). The CDR3 DNA reads as TGTGCCAGCAGCGGCCCAGGGATGGGCAATCAGCCCCAGCATTTT. As protein: CASSGPGMGNQPQHF.